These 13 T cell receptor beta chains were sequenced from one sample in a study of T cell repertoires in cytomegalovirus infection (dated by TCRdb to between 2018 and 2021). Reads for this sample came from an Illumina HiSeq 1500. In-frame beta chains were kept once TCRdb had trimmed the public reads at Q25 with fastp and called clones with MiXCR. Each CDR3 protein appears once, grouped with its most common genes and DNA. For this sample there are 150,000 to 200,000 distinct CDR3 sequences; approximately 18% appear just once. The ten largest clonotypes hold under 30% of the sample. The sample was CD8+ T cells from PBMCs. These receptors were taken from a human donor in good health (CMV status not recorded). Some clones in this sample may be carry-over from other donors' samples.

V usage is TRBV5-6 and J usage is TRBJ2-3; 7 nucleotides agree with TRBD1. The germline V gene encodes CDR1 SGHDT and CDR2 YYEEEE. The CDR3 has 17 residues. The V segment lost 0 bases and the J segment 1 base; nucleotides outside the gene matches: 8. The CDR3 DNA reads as TGTGCCAGCAGCTTGGCCGAGGGGGCCAGTGGCACAGATACGCAGTATTTT. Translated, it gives CASSLAEGASGTDTQYF.

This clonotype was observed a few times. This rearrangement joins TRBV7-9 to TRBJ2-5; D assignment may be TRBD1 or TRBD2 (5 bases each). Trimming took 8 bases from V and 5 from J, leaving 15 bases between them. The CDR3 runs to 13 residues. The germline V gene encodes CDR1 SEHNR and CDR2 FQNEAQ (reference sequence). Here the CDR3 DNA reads TGTGCCAGCGTACGAGGGGATCGGGAGACCCAGTACTTC. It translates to CASVRGDRETQYF.

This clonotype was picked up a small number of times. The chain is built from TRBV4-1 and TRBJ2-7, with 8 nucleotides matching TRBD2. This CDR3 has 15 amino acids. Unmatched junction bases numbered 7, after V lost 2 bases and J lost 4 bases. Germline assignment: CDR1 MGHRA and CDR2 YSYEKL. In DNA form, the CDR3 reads TGCGCCAGCAGCCAAAACCTCGGGAGGGTATACGAGCAGTACTTC. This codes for CASSQNLGRVYEQYF.

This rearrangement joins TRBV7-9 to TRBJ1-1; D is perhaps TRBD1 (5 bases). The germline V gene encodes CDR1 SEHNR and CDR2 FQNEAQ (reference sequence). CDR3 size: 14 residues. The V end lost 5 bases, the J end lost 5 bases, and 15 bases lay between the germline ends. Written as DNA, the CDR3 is TGTGCCAGCAGCGAAGACGGGGGTTTAACTGAAGCTTTCTTT. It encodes CASSEDGGLTEAFF.

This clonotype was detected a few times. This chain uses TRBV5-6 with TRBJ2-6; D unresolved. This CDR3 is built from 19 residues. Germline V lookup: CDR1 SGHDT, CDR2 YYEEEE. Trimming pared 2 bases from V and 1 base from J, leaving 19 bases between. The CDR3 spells CASSFPGHLGRSGANVLTF. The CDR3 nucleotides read TGTGCCAGCAGCTTCCCGGGCCACTTAGGAAGATCTGGGGCCAACGTCCTGACTTTC.

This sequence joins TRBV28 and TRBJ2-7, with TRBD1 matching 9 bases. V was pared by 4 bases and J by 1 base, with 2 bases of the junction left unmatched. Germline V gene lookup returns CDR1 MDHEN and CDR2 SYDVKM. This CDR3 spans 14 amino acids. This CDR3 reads CASSWTGESYEQYF. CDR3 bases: TGTGCCAGCAGTTGGACAGGGGAATCCTACGAGCAGTACTTC.

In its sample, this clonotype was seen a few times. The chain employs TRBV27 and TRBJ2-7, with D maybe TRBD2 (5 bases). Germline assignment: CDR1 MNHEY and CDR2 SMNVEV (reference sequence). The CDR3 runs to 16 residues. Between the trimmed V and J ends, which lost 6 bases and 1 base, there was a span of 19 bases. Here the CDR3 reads CASRAGGGYNSYEQYF. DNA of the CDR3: TGTGCCAGCAGAGCCGGAGGCGGGTATAATTCCTACGAGCAGTACTTC.

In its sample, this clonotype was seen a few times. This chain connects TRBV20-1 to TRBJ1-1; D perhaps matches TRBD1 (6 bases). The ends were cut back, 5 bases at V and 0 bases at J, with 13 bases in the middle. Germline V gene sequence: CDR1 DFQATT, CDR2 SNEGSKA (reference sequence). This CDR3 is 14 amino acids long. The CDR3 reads CSAYTTGMNTEAFF. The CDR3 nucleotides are TGCAGTGCTTACACCACAGGGATGAACACTGAAGCTTTCTTT.

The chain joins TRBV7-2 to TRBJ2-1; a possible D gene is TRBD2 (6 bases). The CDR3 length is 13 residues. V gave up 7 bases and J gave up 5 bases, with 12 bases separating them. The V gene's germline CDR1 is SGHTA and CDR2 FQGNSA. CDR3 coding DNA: TGTGCCAGCACTCTAGGAGGGGACAATGAGCAGTTCTTC. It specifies CASTLGGDNEQFF. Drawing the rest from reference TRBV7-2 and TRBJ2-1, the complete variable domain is GAGVSQSPSNKVTEKGKDVELRCDPISGHTALYWYRQSLGQGLEFLIYFQGNSAPDKSGLPSDRFSAERTGGSVSTLTIQRTQQEDSAVYLCASTLGGDNEQFFGPGTRLTVL.

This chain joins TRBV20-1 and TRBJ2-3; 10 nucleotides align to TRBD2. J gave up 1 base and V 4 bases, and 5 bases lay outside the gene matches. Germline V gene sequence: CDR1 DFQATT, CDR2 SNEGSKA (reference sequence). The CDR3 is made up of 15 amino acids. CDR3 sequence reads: CSAIRAGGRTDTQYF. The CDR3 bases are TGCAGTGCTATCCGAGCGGGGGGGCGCACAGATACGCAGTATTTT.

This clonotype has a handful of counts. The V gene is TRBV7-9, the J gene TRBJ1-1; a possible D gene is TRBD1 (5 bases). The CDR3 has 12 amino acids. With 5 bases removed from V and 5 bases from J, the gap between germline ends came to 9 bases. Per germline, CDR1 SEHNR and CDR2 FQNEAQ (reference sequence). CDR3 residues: CASSRDGTEAFF. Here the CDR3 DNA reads TGTGCCAGCAGCCGGGACGGAACTGAAGCTTTCTTT.

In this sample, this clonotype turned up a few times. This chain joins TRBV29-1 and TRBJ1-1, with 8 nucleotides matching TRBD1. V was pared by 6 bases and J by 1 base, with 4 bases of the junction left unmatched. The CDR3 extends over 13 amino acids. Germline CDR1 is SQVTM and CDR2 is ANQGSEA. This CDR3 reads CSVMTGANTEAFF. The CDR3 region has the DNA TGCAGCGTCATGACAGGGGCGAACACTGAAGCTTTCTTT.

The CDR3 sequence is CASRLTGGNQPQHF. The DNA of the CDR3 is TGTGCCAGCAGGCTGACAGGGGGCAATCAGCCCCAGCATTTT. V usage is TRBV12-3 or TRBV12-4 and J usage is TRBJ1-5; 8 positions agree with TRBD1. V lost 6 bases, J lost 2 bases, and 3 bases stayed unmatched. This CDR3 comprises 14 residues.